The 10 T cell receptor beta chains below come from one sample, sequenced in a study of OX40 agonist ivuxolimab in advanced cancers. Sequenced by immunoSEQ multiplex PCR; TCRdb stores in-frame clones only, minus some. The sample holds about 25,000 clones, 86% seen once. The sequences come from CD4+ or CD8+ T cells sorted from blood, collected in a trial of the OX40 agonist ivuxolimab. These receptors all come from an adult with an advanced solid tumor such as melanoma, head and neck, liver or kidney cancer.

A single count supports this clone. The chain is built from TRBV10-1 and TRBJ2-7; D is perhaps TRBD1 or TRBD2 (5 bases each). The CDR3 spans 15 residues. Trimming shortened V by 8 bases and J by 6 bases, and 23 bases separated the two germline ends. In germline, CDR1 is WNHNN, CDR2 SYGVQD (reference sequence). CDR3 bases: TGCGCCAGCCTCACCGGGGCAGTTAGCGCTTCCGAGCAGTACTTC. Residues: CASLTGAVSASEQYF.

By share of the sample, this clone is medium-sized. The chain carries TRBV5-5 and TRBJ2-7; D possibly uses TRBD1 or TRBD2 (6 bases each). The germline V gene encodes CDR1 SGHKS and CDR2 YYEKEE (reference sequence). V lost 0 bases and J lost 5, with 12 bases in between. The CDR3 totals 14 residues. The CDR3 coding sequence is TGTGCCAGCAGCTTGGCCATGGGGGGCAACGAGCAGTACTTC. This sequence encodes CASSLAMGGNEQYF.

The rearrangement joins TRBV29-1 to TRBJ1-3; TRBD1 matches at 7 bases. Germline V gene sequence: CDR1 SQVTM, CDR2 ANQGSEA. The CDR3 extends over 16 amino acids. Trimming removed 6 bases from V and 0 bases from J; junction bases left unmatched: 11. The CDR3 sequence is CSVLSGQTSSGNTIYF. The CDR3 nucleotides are TGCAGCGTACTATCGGGACAGACGAGCTCTGGAAACACCATATATTTT.

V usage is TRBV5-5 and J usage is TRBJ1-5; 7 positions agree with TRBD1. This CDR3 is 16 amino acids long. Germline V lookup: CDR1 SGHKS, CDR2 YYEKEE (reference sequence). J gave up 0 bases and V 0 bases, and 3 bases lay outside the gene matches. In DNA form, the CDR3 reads TGTGCCAGCAGCTTGGAGCAGGGGGTTAGCAATCAGCCCCAGCATTTT. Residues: CASSLEQGVSNQPQHF.

The CDR3 nucleotides are TGCGCCAGCAGCCAAGATAAGGGCAGCCTCTACGAGCAGTACTTC. Its translation is CASSQDKGSLYEQYF. This chain links TRBV4-1 with TRBJ2-7; D is unresolved. Looked up from germline, CDR1 is MGHRA and CDR2 is YSYEKL. V gave up 0 bases and J gave up 3 bases, with 12 bases separating them. CDR3 length equals 15 residues.

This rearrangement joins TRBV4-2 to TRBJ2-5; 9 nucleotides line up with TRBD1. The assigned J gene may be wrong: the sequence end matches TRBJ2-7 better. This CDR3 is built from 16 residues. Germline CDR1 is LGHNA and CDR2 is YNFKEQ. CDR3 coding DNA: TGTGCCAGCAGCCAAGAGGGGACAGGGAGCTCCTACGAGCAGTACTTC. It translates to CASSQEGTGSSYEQYF.

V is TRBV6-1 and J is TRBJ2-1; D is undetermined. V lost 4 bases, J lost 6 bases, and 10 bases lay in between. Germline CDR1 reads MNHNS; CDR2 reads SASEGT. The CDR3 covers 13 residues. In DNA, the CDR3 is TGTGCCAGCAGTGGGTGGACGGTCAATGAGCAGTTCTTC. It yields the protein CASSGWTVNEQFF.

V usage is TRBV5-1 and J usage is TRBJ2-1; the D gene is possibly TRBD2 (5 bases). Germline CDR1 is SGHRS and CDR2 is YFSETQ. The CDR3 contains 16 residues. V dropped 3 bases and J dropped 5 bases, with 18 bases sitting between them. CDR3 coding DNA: TGCGCCAGCAGCTCCGGGTGGCGGGTAGGAAACAATGAGCAGTTCTTC. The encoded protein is CASSSGWRVGNNEQFF.

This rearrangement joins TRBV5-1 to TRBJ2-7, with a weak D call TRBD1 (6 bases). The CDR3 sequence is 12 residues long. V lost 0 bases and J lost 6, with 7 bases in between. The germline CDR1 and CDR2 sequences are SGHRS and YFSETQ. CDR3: CASSLGQAEQYF. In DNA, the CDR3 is TGCGCCAGCAGCTTGGGACAGGCCGAGCAGTACTTC.

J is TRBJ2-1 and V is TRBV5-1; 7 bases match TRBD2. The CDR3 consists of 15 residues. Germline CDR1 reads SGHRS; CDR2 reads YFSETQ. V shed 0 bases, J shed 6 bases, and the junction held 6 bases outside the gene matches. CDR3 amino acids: CASSLAWEGANEQFF. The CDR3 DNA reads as TGCGCCAGCAGCTTGGCCTGGGAGGGAGCCAATGAGCAGTTCTTC.